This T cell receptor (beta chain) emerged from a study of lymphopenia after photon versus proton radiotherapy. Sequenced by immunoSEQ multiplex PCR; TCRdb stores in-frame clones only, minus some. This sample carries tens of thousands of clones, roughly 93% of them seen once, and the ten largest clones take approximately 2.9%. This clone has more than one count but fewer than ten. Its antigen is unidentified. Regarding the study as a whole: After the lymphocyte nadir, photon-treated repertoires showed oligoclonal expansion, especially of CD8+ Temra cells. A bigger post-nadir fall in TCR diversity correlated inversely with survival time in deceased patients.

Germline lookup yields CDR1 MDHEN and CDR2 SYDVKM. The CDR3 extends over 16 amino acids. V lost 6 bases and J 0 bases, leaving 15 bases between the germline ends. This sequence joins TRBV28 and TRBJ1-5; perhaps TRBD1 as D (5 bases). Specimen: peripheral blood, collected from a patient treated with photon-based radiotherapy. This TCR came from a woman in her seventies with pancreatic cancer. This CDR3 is CASRHQGRGSNQPQHF. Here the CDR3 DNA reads TGTGCCAGCAGACATCAGGGAAGAGGTAGCAATCAGCCCCAGCATTTT.